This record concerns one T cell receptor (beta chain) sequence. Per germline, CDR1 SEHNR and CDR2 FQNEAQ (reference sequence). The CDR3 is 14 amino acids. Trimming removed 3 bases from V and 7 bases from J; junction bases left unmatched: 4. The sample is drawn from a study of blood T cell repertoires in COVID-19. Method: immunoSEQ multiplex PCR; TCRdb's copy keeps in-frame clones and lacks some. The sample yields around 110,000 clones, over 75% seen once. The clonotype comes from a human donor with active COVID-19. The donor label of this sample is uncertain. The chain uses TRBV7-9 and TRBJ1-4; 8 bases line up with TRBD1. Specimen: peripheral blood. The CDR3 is CASSFSGGTEKLFF. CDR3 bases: TGTGCCAGCAGCTTTTCAGGGGGCACTGAAAAACTGTTTTTT.